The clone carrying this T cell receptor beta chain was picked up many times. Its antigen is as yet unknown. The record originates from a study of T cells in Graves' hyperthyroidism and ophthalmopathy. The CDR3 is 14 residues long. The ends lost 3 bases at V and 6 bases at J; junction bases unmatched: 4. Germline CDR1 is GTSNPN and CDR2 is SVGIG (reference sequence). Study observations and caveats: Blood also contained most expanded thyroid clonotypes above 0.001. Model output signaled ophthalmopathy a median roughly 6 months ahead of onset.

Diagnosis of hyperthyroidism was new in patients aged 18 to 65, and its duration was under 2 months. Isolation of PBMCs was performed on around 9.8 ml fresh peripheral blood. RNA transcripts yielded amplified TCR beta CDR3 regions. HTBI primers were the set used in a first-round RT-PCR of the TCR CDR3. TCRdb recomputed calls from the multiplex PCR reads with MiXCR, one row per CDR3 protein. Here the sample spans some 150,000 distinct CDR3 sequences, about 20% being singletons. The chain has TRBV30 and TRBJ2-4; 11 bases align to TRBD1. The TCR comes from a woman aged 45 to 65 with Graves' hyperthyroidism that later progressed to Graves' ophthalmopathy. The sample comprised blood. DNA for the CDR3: TGTGCCTGGAGGGACAGGGGGCAGGGAAACATTCAGTACTTC. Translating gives CAWRDRGQGNIQYF.